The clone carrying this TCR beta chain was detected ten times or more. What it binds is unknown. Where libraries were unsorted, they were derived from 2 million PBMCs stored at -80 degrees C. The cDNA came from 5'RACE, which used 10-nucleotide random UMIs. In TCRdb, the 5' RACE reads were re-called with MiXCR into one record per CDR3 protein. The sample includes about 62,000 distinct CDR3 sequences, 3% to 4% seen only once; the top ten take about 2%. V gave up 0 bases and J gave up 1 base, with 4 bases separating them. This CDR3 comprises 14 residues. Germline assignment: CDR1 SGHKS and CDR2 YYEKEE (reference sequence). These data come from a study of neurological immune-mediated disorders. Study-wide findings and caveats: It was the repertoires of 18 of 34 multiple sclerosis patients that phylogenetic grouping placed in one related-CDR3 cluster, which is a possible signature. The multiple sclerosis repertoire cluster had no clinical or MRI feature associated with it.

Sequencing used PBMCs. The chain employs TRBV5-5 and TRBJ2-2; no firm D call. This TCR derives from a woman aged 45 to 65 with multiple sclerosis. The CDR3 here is CASSLGWNTGELFF. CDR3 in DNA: TGTGCCAGCAGCTTGGGGTGGAACACCGGGGAGCTGTTTTTT.